These T cell receptor beta chains were read from a single sample in a study of multiple sclerosis patients with progressive multifocal leukoencephalopathy. Method: immunoSEQ multiplex PCR; TCRdb's copy keeps in-frame clones and lacks some. The data contain roughly 28,000 clones, about 88% of them seen just once; the ten biggest clones take up 1.1%. The sample taken for sequencing was PBMCs. The receptors come from a human donor with multiple sclerosis. Both conserved end residues are part of each CDR3. A D gene is named only where the DNA matches it firmly. Clone sizes are given selectively: once, few, many, or a class where the clone is expanded.

CDR3,DNA,J,V,D,size
CAWSEAGVEQFF,TGTGCCTGGAGTGAGGCGGGTGTTGAGCAGTTCTTC,TRBJ2-1,TRBV30,NA,NA
CASSPLGGPNGYTF,TGTGCCAGCAGTCCCCTGGGGGGCCCCAATGGCTACACCTTC,TRBJ1-2,TRBV28,NA,NA
CASSLDRVKGYTF,TGTGCCAGCAGCTTAGACAGGGTAAAGGGCTACACCTTC,TRBJ1-2,TRBV7-2,NA,NA
CASSIDRSSGATTDTQYF,TGTGCCAGTAGTATAGATCGATCTAGCGGGGCAACCACAGATACGCAGTATTTT,TRBJ2-3,TRBV19,TRBD2,once
CASSLADSGGGTDTQYF,TGTGCCAGCAGCTTAGCTGATAGCGGGGGAGGCACAGATACGCAGTATTTT,TRBJ2-3,TRBV7-9,TRBD2,NA
CASSPLGTENTEAFF,TGTGCCAGCAGCCCACTCGGGACAGAGAACACTGAAGCTTTCTTT,TRBJ1-1,TRBV5-6,TRBD1,once
CASKGQRPFSAEAFF,TGTGCCAGCAAAGGGCAGAGACCTTTTAGCGCTGAAGCTTTCTTT,TRBJ1-1,TRBV2,NA,NA
CASSAALAGGLEKETQYF,TGTGCCAGCAGCGCCGCACTAGCGGGGGGGCTAGAGAAAGAGACCCAGTACTTC,TRBJ2-5,TRBV9,TRBD2,NA
CASSELRVGSPLHF,TGCGCCAGCAGTGAACTCAGGGTCGGCTCACCCCTCCACTTT,TRBJ1-6,TRBV10-1,NA,NA
CASSIQGYTEAFF,TGTGCCAGCAGCATACAGGGATACACTGAAGCTTTCTTT,TRBJ1-1,TRBV6-5,NA,NA
CASSPTGPPSTDTQYF,TGTGCCAGCTCACCGACAGGTCCTCCTAGCACAGATACGCAGTATTTT,TRBJ2-3,TRBV18,NA,NA
CASSTRTGDYNEQFF,TGTGCCAGCAGCACTCGGACAGGGGACTACAATGAGCAGTTCTTC,TRBJ2-1,TRBV7-6,TRBD1,NA
CAAAGDNEQFF,TGTGCCGCAGCGGGCGACAATGAGCAGTTCTTC,TRBJ2-1,TRBV6-5,NA,NA
CASSEARPRNEQYF,TGTGCCAGCAGTGAGGCTAGACCCCGAAACGAGCAGTACTTC,TRBJ2-7,TRBV6-1,NA,NA
CASSFVHQPQHF,TGTGCCAGCAGTTTTGTCCATCAGCCCCAGCATTTT,TRBJ1-5,TRBV28,NA,NA
CASSSYEQYF,TGTGCCAGCAGCTCGTACGAGCAGTACTTC,TRBJ2-7,TRBV5-8,NA,once
CASSPGGGGNTEAFF,TGTGCCAGCAGTCCCGGAGGAGGTGGGAACACTGAAGCTTTCTTT,TRBJ1-1,TRBV25-1,NA,NA
CASSIQKKLGLAGETQYF,TGTGCCAGTAGTATACAAAAGAAACTGGGACTAGCAGGAGAGACCCAGTACTTC,TRBJ2-5,TRBV19,TRBD2,NA
CASSLSKSRGLAGQHSYEQYF,TGTGCCAGCAGTTTATCGAAAAGTAGGGGACTAGCGGGACAACACTCCTACGAGCAGTACTTC,TRBJ2-7,TRBV27,TRBD2,once
CASSVGPGDTQYF,TGTGCCAGCAGTGTAGGGCCAGGGGATACGCAGTATTTT,TRBJ2-3,TRBV27,NA,NA
CASSPRTGPDEGANVLTF,TGTGCCAGCAGCCCCCGGACAGGGCCCGATGAAGGGGCCAACGTCCTGACTTTC,TRBJ2-6,TRBV12-1,NA,NA
CASSFPGEGNTEAFF,TGTGCCAGCAGCTTCCCGGGCGAGGGGAACACTGAAGCTTTCTTT,TRBJ1-1,TRBV5-5,NA,once
CASSQEELAGGYEQYF,TGTGCCAGCAGCCAAGAAGAGCTAGCGGGGGGTTACGAGCAGTACTTC,TRBJ2-7,TRBV4-2,TRBD2,NA
CARSLGIYQPQHF,TGTGCCAGAAGCTTGGGAATTTATCAGCCCCAGCATTTT,TRBJ1-5,TRBV5-3,NA,NA
CASSRDGQGATQYF,TGTGCCAGCAGTCGGGACGGACAGGGCGCGACCCAGTACTTC,TRBJ2-5,TRBV2,TRBD1,NA
CASSEGADTEAFF,TGTGCCAGCAGCGAGGGGGCAGACACTGAAGCTTTCTTT,TRBJ1-1,TRBV11-1,TRBD1,few
CASSALPGQGARGTEAFF,TGTGCCAGCAGTGCCTTACCAGGACAGGGGGCTCGTGGCACTGAAGCTTTCTTT,TRBJ1-1,TRBV6-1,TRBD1,NA
CAISASGGEETQYF,TGTGCCATCAGTGCTAGCGGGGGGGAAGAGACCCAGTACTTC,TRBJ2-5,TRBV10-3,TRBD2,NA
CASSVGPPNSPLHF,TGTGCCAGCAGCGTAGGACCCCCTAATTCACCCCTCCACTTT,TRBJ1-6,TRBV9,NA,NA
CASGGGGNQPQHF,TGTGCCAGCGGAGGGGGGGGCAATCAGCCCCAGCATTTT,TRBJ1-5,TRBV6-5,NA,NA
CASSLWQGQVLTEAFF,TGTGCCAGCAGCTTGTGGCAGGGTCAAGTTCTTACTGAAGCTTTCTTT,TRBJ1-1,TRBV5-4,NA,once
CASSLGGNSPLHF,TGTGCCAGCAGTTTAGGGGGGAATTCACCCCTCCACTTT,TRBJ1-6,TRBV28,NA,NA
CASSQRVDYEQYF,TGTGCCAGCAGCCAACGGGTGGACTACGAGCAGTACTTC,TRBJ2-7,TRBV4-2,NA,NA
CASSLGAGQETQYF,TGTGCCAGCAGCTTAGGGGCTGGACAAGAGACCCAGTACTTC,TRBJ2-5,TRBV11-2,NA,NA
CASSPVPGFEQYF,TGTGCCAGCAGCCCAGTCCCAGGTTTTGAGCAGTACTTC,TRBJ2-7,TRBV5-4,NA,NA
CASSQNSYEQYF,TGTGCCAGCAGCCAGAACTCCTACGAGCAGTACTTC,TRBJ2-7,TRBV14,NA,NA
CASSLGTSGNNEQFF,TGTGCCAGCAGTTTAGGGACTAGCGGAAACAATGAGCAGTTCTTC,TRBJ2-1,TRBV27,TRBD2,once
CASRPTGVKGETQYF,TGTGCCAGCAGGCCGACAGGGGTAAAAGGAGAGACCCAGTACTTC,TRBJ2-5,TRBV11-2,TRBD1,NA
CAISDGGTGKDGYTF,TGTGCCATCAGTGATGGCGGGACAGGCAAGGATGGCTACACCTTC,TRBJ1-2,TRBV10-3,TRBD1,few
CASSQQKTGQETQYF,TGTGCCAGCAGCCAACAGAAGACAGGCCAAGAGACCCAGTACTTC,TRBJ2-5,TRBV4-2,NA,NA
CSAEEGTEAFF,TGCAGTGCGGAGGAGGGGACTGAAGCTTTCTTT,TRBJ1-1,TRBV20-1,NA,NA
CASSVDRDEKLFF,TGTGCCAGCAGCGTAGACAGGGACGAAAAACTGTTTTTT,TRBJ1-4,TRBV9,NA,NA
CASSTGASGNTIYF,TGTGCCAGCAGCACAGGTGCCTCTGGAAACACCATATATTTT,TRBJ1-3,TRBV5-6,NA,NA
CASSLSNEQFF,TGTGCCAGCAGCTTGAGCAATGAGCAGTTCTTC,TRBJ2-1,TRBV13,NA,NA
CASSPTGGDTGELFF,TGTGCCAGCAGTCCGACAGGGGGGGACACCGGGGAGCTGTTTTTT,TRBJ2-2,TRBV6-5,TRBD1,few
CASSSGRTWQETQYF,TGTGCTAGCAGCTCGGGGAGGACTTGGCAAGAGACCCAGTACTTC,TRBJ2-5,TRBV7-7,NA,few
CASSADKGNTEAFF,TGTGCCAGCTCAGCCGACAAGGGGAACACTGAAGCTTTCTTT,TRBJ1-1,TRBV18,NA,NA